The 32 T cell receptor beta chains presented below share a single source sample, sequenced in a study of T cells in Graves' hyperthyroidism and ophthalmopathy. It was RNA transcripts that yielded the amplified TCR beta CDR3 regions. With the HTBI primer set, the TCR CDR3 went through a first round of RT-PCR. TCRdb fed the multiplex PCR reads into MiXCR, producing one record per CDR3 protein. The table shows hundreds of thousands of distinct CDR3 sequences, with 25% occurring only once. The sample consisted of blood. These receptors were collected from a middle-aged man with Graves' hyperthyroidism that later progressed to Graves' ophthalmopathy.

At least ten counts were recorded for this clonotype. The chain employs TRBV5-1 and TRBJ2-5; 15 positions match TRBD2. CDR1 and CDR2 (germline): SGHRS, YFSETQ. This CDR3 has 15 residues. The V and J ends lost 4 bases and 2 bases, in that order; junction bases with no gene match: 0. CDR3 in DNA: TGCGCCAGCAGCGGGACTAGCGGGGGGCAAGAGACCCAGTACTTC. It yields the protein CASSGTSGGQETQYF.

Many counts were recorded for this clonotype. The chain couples TRBV13 to TRBJ2-6, with unresolved D. V was shortened by 4 bases and J by 3 bases, with 10 bases between the two germline ends. CDR3 length equals 15 residues. The germline CDR1 and CDR2 sequences are PRHDT and FYEKMQ (reference sequence). In DNA, the CDR3 is TGTGCCAGCAGCTCTTACAAGGATGGGGCCAACGTCCTGACTTTC. Its protein is CASSSYKDGANVLTF.

This clonotype was observed many times. The chain employs TRBV14 and TRBJ2-7; no clear D. CDR3 length: 13 residues. Trimming shortened V by 6 bases and J by 6 bases, and 15 bases separated the two germline ends. Germline CDR1 is SGHDN and CDR2 is FVKESK. CDR3: CASRPSGESEQYF. CDR3 coding DNA: TGTGCCAGCAGGCCTAGTGGTGAATCCGAGCAGTACTTC.

V gene TRBV20-1 combines with J gene TRBJ2-7; 8 nucleotides align to TRBD2. Trimming cost V 0 bases and J 3 bases; bases outside gene matches: 1. There are 13 residues in the CDR3. Per germline, CDR1 DFQATT and CDR2 SNEGSKA (reference sequence). DNA of the CDR3: TGCAGTGCTAGAGATCTAGCGGGCTACGAGCAGTACTTC. Residues: CSARDLAGYEQYF.

The genes are TRBV28 and TRBJ2-7, with D perhaps matching TRBD1 or TRBD2 (5 bases each). Germline V gene sequence: CDR1 MDHEN, CDR2 SYDVKM. The CDR3 has 13 residues. V lost 5 bases and J lost 3, with 11 bases in between. The CDR3 bases are TGTGCCAGCAGTAGTGAGGGGAGCTACGAGCAGTACTTC. It codes for CASSSEGSYEQYF.

This clonotype was recorded many times. This chain links TRBV27 with TRBJ2-5, with D hard to call. The ends were cut back, 5 bases at V and 5 bases at J, with 18 bases in the middle. Per germline, CDR1 MNHEY and CDR2 SMNVEV (reference sequence). This CDR3 region has 15 residues. CDR3 DNA: TGTGCCAGCAGTAAAAGCAGGCAGGTCGGGGAGACCCAGTACTTC. Translated, it gives CASSKSRQVGETQYF.

This clonotype has a count of ten or more. V usage is TRBV27 and J usage is TRBJ2-7; tentative D call: TRBD2 (6 bases). Trimming cost V 3 bases and J 2 bases, with 11 bases left between them. This CDR3 spans 14 amino acids. Germline V gene data show CDR1 as MNHEY and CDR2 as SMNVEV (reference sequence). The chain's CDR3 is CASSFLAMAYEQYF. For the CDR3, the DNA is TGTGCCAGCAGTTTCCTAGCGATGGCCTACGAGCAGTACTTC.

This clonotype was seen ten or more times. CDR3 sequence (DNA): TGTGCCAGCAGCTTAGTGGGTGGGGCCCACGAGCAGTACTTC. Translating gives CASSLVGGAHEQYF. The genes are TRBV11-2 and TRBJ2-7, with D perhaps matching TRBD1 (5 bases). Germline V gene sequence: CDR1 SGHAT, CDR2 FQNNGV. Between the trimmed V and J ends, which lost 1 base and 5 bases, there was a span of 12 bases. The CDR3 loop spans 14 amino acids.

The rearrangement links TRBV12-3 or TRBV12-4 to TRBJ1-2; D ambiguous. V dropped 6 bases and J dropped 5 bases, with 13 bases sitting between them. The CDR3 covers 13 residues. CDR3 DNA sequence: TGTGCCAGCAGCAGGCCCTCTGGATATGGCTACACCTTC. Translating gives CASSRPSGYGYTF.

The genes are TRBV28 and TRBJ1-2; 10 bases line up with TRBD1. V was clipped by 5 bases and J by 2 bases; unmatched bases: 5. Germline V CDR1 and CDR2: MDHEN, SYDVKM. This CDR3 is 15 amino acids long. This CDR3 reads CASSPGGQGNYGYTF. The CDR3 nucleotides are TGTGCCAGCAGTCCCGGGGGACAGGGGAACTATGGCTACACCTTC.

This clonotype was counted ten times or more. This rearrangement joins TRBV6-5 to TRBJ2-2; 10 bases agree with TRBD2. Per the germline V gene, CDR1 is MNHEY and CDR2 is SVGAGI. J gave up 6 bases and V 4 bases, and 8 bases lay outside the gene matches. This CDR3 comprises 16 residues. The CDR3 reads CASSSTGTSVAGELFF. As DNA, the CDR3 is TGTGCCAGCAGTTCCACCGGGACTAGCGTTGCCGGGGAGCTGTTTTTT.

This clonotype has at least ten counts. The chain couples TRBV30 to TRBJ2-2; possibly TRBD1 for D (6 bases). The CDR3 runs to 13 residues. V lost 3 bases, J lost 3 bases, and 8 bases lay in between. Germline CDR1 and CDR2: GTSNPN and SVGIG (reference sequence). The CDR3, as DNA: TGTGCCTGGAGGGGGGCCCACACCGGGGAGCTGTTTTTT. Translating gives CAWRGAHTGELFF.

Here the CDR3 DNA reads TGTGCCAGCAGTATATCAGGGGTCTACGAGCAGTACTTC. Its translation: CASSISGVYEQYF. This sequence joins TRBV12-3 or TRBV12-4 and TRBJ2-7; tentatively, D is TRBD1 (6 bases). Trimming shortened V by 5 bases and J by 3 bases, and 11 bases separated the two germline ends. This CDR3 has 13 amino acids.

This clonotype was detected many times. The chain couples TRBV4-1 to TRBJ2-7; D is unresolved. CDR1 is MGHRA, CDR2 YSYEKL, per germline. V gave up 2 bases and J gave up 3 bases, with 8 bases separating them. The CDR3 extends over 13 amino acids. CDR3 amino acids: CASSQYQDYEQYF. As DNA, the CDR3 is TGCGCCAGCAGCCAATACCAAGACTACGAGCAGTACTTC.

This clonotype was counted once. V gene TRBV5-1 combines with J gene TRBJ1-1; a possible D gene is TRBD1 (5 bases). CDR1 is SGHRS and CDR2 is YFSETQ in the germline V gene. Trimming took 0 bases from V and 4 from J, leaving 13 bases between them. This CDR3 has 15 amino acids. CDR3 in DNA: TGCGCCAGCAGCTTGGAAAGCCAGGGACGCACTGAAGCTTTCTTT. It codes for CASSLESQGRTEAFF.

The chain uses TRBV28 and TRBJ1-5; TRBD1 aligns across 7 bases. This CDR3 is built from 15 residues. CDR1 and CDR2 from the germline V gene are MDHEN and SYDVKM. J gave up 9 bases and V 3 bases, and 11 bases lay outside the gene matches. DNA for the CDR3: TGTGCCAGCAGTTTTGTGGGAACACAGGGGCGGCCCCAGCATTTT. It is translated as CASSFVGTQGRPQHF. The full variable domain, its missing parts supplied by reference TRBV28 and TRBJ1-5, is DVKVTQSSRYLVKRTGEKVFLECVQDMDHENMFWYRQDPGLGLRLIYFSYDVKMKEKGDIPEGYSVSREKKERFSLILESASTNQTSMYLCASSFVGTQGRPQHFGDGTRLSIL.

This clonotype was seen repeatedly, ten times or more. The chain uses TRBV29-1 and TRBJ2-5; no clear D gene. V lost 5 bases to trimming and J lost 4 bases, with 8 bases between them. CDR1 is SQVTM, CDR2 ANQGSEA, per germline. CDR3 length: 11 residues. The CDR3 DNA is TGCAGCGTTTACACCTCAGAGACCCAGTACTTC. As protein: CSVYTSETQYF.

This clonotype was seen repeatedly, ten times or more. The chain carries TRBV29-1 and TRBJ1-5, with D uncertain. The ends were cut back, 4 bases at V and 0 bases at J, with 7 bases in the middle. The germline V gene has CDR1 SQVTM and CDR2 ANQGSEA. CDR3 length: 13 residues. CDR3 nucleotides: TGCAGCGTTGTAGAGGATAGCAATCAGCCCCAGCATTTT. It codes for CSVVEDSNQPQHF.

This clonotype has at least ten counts. V is TRBV7-2 and J is TRBJ1-2; D unclear. V gave up 5 bases and J gave up 5 bases, with 18 bases separating them. The CDR3 totals 15 residues. CDR1 and CDR2 (germline): SGHTA, FQGNSA. DNA for the CDR3: TGTGCCAGCAGCCACCATCCCGGCGGGAAATATGGCTACACCTTC. Encoded protein: CASSHHPGGKYGYTF.

This rearrangement joins TRBV29-1 to TRBJ2-7, with TRBD2 matching 10 bases. Germline assignment: CDR1 SQVTM and CDR2 ANQGSEA. Trimming removed 5 bases from V and 6 bases from J; junction bases left unmatched: 1. The CDR3 runs to 11 residues. The CDR3 nucleotides read TGCAGCGTTTCTAGCGGGAGCGAGCAGTACTTC. The encoded protein is CSVSSGSEQYF.

This clonotype was observed many times. The J gene is TRBJ2-2, the V gene TRBV10-1; TRBD2 is a possible D gene (6 bases). The CDR3 loop spans 15 amino acids. Germline CDR1 is WNHNN and CDR2 is SYGVQD (reference sequence). V was shortened by 1 base and J by 1 base, with 7 bases between the two germline ends. In nucleotides, the CDR3 is TGCGCCAGCAGTGAGTGGGGGGAGAACACCGGGGAGCTGTTTTTT. Its translation is CASSEWGENTGELFF.

V usage is TRBV7-2 and J usage is TRBJ1-5, with D possibly matching TRBD1 (5 bases). The germline CDR1 and CDR2 sequences are SGHTA and FQGNSA. CDR3 length: 12 amino acids. V was pared by 5 bases and J by 9 bases, with 11 bases between. The CDR3 loop reads CASSRFQGPQHF. The DNA of the CDR3 is TGTGCCAGCAGCCGTTTTCAGGGGCCCCAGCATTTT.

The J gene is TRBJ2-7, the V gene TRBV19, with 8 bases identical to TRBD1. The germline V gene encodes CDR1 LNHDA and CDR2 SQIVND (reference sequence). The CDR3 extends over 15 amino acids. V trimming: 5 bases; J trimming: 1 base; junction bases outside the gene matches: 7. CDR3 sequence: CASSPPGTGSYEQYF. CDR3 nucleotides: TGTGCCAGTAGTCCACCCGGGACAGGATCCTACGAGCAGTACTTC.

Ten or more counts support this clonotype. The J gene is TRBJ1-1, the V gene TRBV12-3 or TRBV12-4; 7 bases are a match to TRBD1. CDR3 length equals 13 residues. V trimming: 5 bases; J trimming: 1 base; junction bases outside the gene matches: 1. For the CDR3, the DNA is TGTGCCAGCAGTGGACAGGCGAACACTGAAGCTTTCTTT. Protein product: CASSGQANTEAFF.

This clonotype has at least ten counts. The chain couples TRBV5-8 to TRBJ1-1; tentative D call: TRBD1 (5 bases). Trimming removed 4 bases from V and 3 bases from J, with 10 bases in between. The CDR3 loop spans 13 amino acids. From germline, CDR1 is SGHTS and CDR2 YDEGEE. CDR3 sequence reads: CASSGDRDTEAFF. For the CDR3, the DNA is TGTGCCAGCAGCGGGGACCGGGACACTGAAGCTTTCTTT.

This clonotype was observed many times. V usage is TRBV6-5 and J usage is TRBJ2-5, with 7 bases identical to TRBD2. V lost 7 bases and J lost 2; bases outside the gene matches: 7. The CDR3 is 14 amino acids. CDR1 and CDR2 (germline): MNHEY, SVGAGI. CDR3: CASTWGGKQETQYF. CDR3 DNA sequence: TGTGCCAGCACCTGGGGGGGAAAACAAGAGACCCAGTACTTC.

This clonotype was counted at least ten times. The J gene is TRBJ1-5, the V gene TRBV27; D gene unclear. Trimming shortened V by 5 bases and J by 0 bases, and 8 bases separated the two germline ends. Germline V lookup: CDR1 MNHEY, CDR2 SMNVEV (reference sequence). This CDR3 comprises 14 residues. CDR3 nucleotide sequence: TGTGCCAGCAGTACACGGCCTAGCAATCAGCCCCAGCATTTT. Residues: CASSTRPSNQPQHF.

Ten or more counts support this clonotype. The chain recombines TRBV6-2 or TRBV6-3 with TRBJ2-7; a weak D match, TRBD1 (5 bases). Germline loops: CDR1 MNHEY, CDR2 SVGEGT. This CDR3 spans 11 amino acids. Trimming cost V 7 bases and J 5 bases, with 9 bases left between them. CDR3 sequence: CASNQGHEQYF. In DNA, the CDR3 is TGTGCCAGCAATCAGGGCCACGAGCAGTACTTC.

This clonotype was counted many times. This chain joins TRBV28 and TRBJ1-2; 9 bases fit TRBD1. With 2 bases clipped from V and 7 bases from J, the junction kept 5 bases outside the gene matches. CDR1 is MDHEN and CDR2 is SYDVKM in the germline V gene. This CDR3 is 14 amino acids long. CDR3 amino acids: CASSLMGQGSGYTF. The CDR3 bases are TGTGCCAGCAGTTTAATGGGACAGGGAAGTGGCTACACCTTC.

This clonotype was counted many times. The chain couples TRBV6-2 or TRBV6-3 to TRBJ2-7; TRBD2 is a possible D gene (5 bases). This CDR3 spans 14 amino acids. From germline, CDR1 is MNHEY and CDR2 SVGEGT. The V end was cut by 6 bases, the J end by 0 bases, with 12 bases between. CDR3 in amino acids: CASSPGGSSYEQYF. The CDR3 DNA follows: TGTGCCAGCAGCCCAGGAGGAAGCTCCTACGAGCAGTACTTC.

This clonotype appeared many times. The J gene is TRBJ2-7, the V gene TRBV6-2 or TRBV6-3; 14 bases fit TRBD2. This CDR3 is built from 15 residues. The germline CDR1 and CDR2 sequences are MNHEY and SVGEGT. V shed 5 bases, J shed 3 bases, and the junction held 3 bases outside the gene matches. CDR3 sequence: CASSQGLAGVYEQYF. The CDR3 region has the DNA TGTGCCAGCAGTCAGGGACTAGCGGGAGTCTACGAGCAGTACTTC.

This clonotype showed up many times. This sequence joins TRBV3-1 and TRBJ2-7; D may be TRBD2 (5 bases). Trimming stripped 1 base from V and 4 bases from J, with 14 bases between. Germline lookup yields CDR1 LGHDT and CDR2 YNNKEL (reference sequence). The CDR3 loop spans 15 amino acids. CDR3 in amino acids: CASSQGPVLAYEQYF. CDR3 DNA sequence: TGTGCCAGCAGCCAAGGACCGGTGCTAGCTTACGAGCAGTACTTC.